A selection of T cell receptor beta chains follows, all from one sample in a study of cytomegalovirus exposure and HLA in healthy donors. Sequencing used immunoSEQ multiplex PCR; TCRdb keeps in-frame clones, though not all of them. The table shows 150,000 or so clones, with roughly 65% occurring only once. Sequencing was performed on PBMCs. The receptors were gathered from a man between 18 and 35 years old in good health and CMV-seropositive. The CDR3 runs from the conserved cysteine through the conserved F or W. The order of the fields is CDR3 protein, V gene, J gene, D gene. D genes are given only for firm matches.

CDR3 protein: CASSPREGTEAFF
V gene: TRBV5-1
J gene: TRBJ1-1
D gene: .

CDR3 protein: CASSIAGEGYNEQFF
V gene: TRBV4-1
J gene: TRBJ2-1
D gene: TRBD2

CDR3 protein: CASKDREWTEAFF
V gene: TRBV19
J gene: TRBJ1-1
D gene: TRBD1

CDR3 protein: CASSLRTGENTGELFF
V gene: TRBV5-1
J gene: TRBJ2-2
D gene: TRBD1

CDR3 protein: CASSLSGGPVGAKNIQYF
V gene: TRBV6-4
J gene: TRBJ2-4
D gene: .

CDR3 protein: CASSPRTGGFLETQYF
V gene: TRBV28
J gene: TRBJ2-5
D gene: TRBD1

CDR3 protein: CAIESGYTGELFF
V gene: TRBV7-7
J gene: TRBJ2-2
D gene: .

CDR3 protein: CAISGGTFTYNEQFF
V gene: TRBV10-3
J gene: TRBJ2-1
D gene: .

CDR3 protein: CASSIRGDGANVLTF
V gene: TRBV19
J gene: TRBJ2-6
D gene: TRBD2

CDR3 protein: CASSELAENTGELFF
V gene: TRBV10-2
J gene: TRBJ2-2
D gene: TRBD2

CDR3 protein: CASSESGTVDTGELFF
V gene: TRBV25-1
J gene: TRBJ2-2
D gene: TRBD1

CDR3 protein: CASSYRGGAWNGYTF
V gene: TRBV6-5
J gene: TRBJ1-2
D gene: TRBD1

CDR3 protein: CASRTALYGYTF
V gene: TRBV2
J gene: TRBJ1-2
D gene: .

CDR3 protein: CASSRTSGSSYNEQFF
V gene: TRBV14
J gene: TRBJ2-1
D gene: TRBD2

CDR3 protein: CASSRTSGGATEQFF
V gene: TRBV11-3
J gene: TRBJ2-1
D gene: TRBD2

CDR3 protein: CATAGTAGNTIYF
V gene: TRBV6-5
J gene: TRBJ1-3
D gene: TRBD1

CDR3 protein: CASSEGGAYNSPLHF
V gene: TRBV2
J gene: TRBJ1-6
D gene: .

CDR3 protein: CASRTGFDSPLHF
V gene: TRBV5-1
J gene: TRBJ1-6
D gene: .

CDR3 protein: CASSDWPRGRGDQPQHF
V gene: TRBV6-1
J gene: TRBJ1-5
D gene: .

CDR3 protein: CASTPGVSEGYTF
V gene: TRBV28
J gene: TRBJ1-2
D gene: .

CDR3 protein: CASRGTVNTEAFF
V gene: TRBV6-4
J gene: TRBJ1-1
D gene: TRBD1

CDR3 protein: CASSEYYVQGAAYNEQFF
V gene: TRBV25-1
J gene: TRBJ2-1
D gene: TRBD1

CDR3 protein: CASSVGMGRGSTDTQYF
V gene: TRBV9
J gene: TRBJ2-3
D gene: .

CDR3 protein: CASSPLQNTEAFF
V gene: TRBV19
J gene: TRBJ1-1
D gene: .

CDR3 protein: CATSQGSMNTEAFF
V gene: TRBV5-1
J gene: TRBJ1-1
D gene: TRBD1

CDR3 protein: CASIPSSRGKTDTQYF
V gene: TRBV2
J gene: TRBJ2-3
D gene: TRBD1

CDR3 protein: CASSDRGRVNTEAFF
V gene: TRBV6-1
J gene: TRBJ1-1
D gene: .

CDR3 protein: CAWSVPWVYRNEQFF
V gene: TRBV30
J gene: TRBJ2-1
D gene: .

CDR3 protein: CASSPRVGRQETQYF
V gene: TRBV7-9
J gene: TRBJ2-5
D gene: .

CDR3 protein: CASGERSQPQHF
V gene: TRBV28
J gene: TRBJ1-5
D gene: .

CDR3 protein: CASSGAAAGSGANVLTF
V gene: TRBV11-2
J gene: TRBJ2-6
D gene: .

CDR3 protein: CASSGQGTETNEKLFF
V gene: TRBV25-1
J gene: TRBJ1-4
D gene: .